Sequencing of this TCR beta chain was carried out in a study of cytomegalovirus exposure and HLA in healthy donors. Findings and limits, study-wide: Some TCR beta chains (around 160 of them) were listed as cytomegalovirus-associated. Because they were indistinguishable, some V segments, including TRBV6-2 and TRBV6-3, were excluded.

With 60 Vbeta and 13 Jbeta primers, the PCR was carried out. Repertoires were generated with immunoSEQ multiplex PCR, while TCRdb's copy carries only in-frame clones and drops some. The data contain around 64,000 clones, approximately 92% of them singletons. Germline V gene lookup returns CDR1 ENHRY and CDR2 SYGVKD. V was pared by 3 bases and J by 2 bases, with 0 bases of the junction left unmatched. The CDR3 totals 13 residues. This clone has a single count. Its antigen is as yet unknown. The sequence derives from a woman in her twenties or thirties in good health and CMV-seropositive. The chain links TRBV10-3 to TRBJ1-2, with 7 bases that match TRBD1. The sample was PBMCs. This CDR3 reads CAISDRGNYGYTF. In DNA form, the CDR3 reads TGTGCCATCAGTGACAGGGGGAACTATGGCTACACCTTC.